This T cell receptor (beta chain) is drawn from a study of beta chain features in type 1 diabetes. This clone was recorded a few times. The antigen is undetermined. cDNA synthesis used the whole RNA isolate, giving expressed TCRB sequences. Libraries were prepared by immunoSEQ multiplex PCR; TCRdb keeps only in-frame clonotypes and omits some of them. The sample holds more than 550,000 clones; about 14% are singletons and the top ten take 0.04%. The CDR3 loop spans 15 amino acids. V was clipped by 1 base and J by 6 bases; unmatched bases: 7. Germline V lookup: CDR1 LGHNA, CDR2 YSLEER. Study-wide findings and caveats: Moderate but significant shortening of TCRB CDR3s was recorded in all four CD4+ subsets from Type 1 diabetes patients.

This rearrangement joins TRBV4-3 to TRBJ2-3, with 7 bases identical to TRBD1. The sample comprised naive CD4+ T cells from blood. The receptor comes from a man in his late teens or twenties with type 1 diabetes. CDR3 in DNA: TGCGCCAGCAGCCAAGTCCGCGTACAGGGGGATACGCAGTATTTT. The encoded protein is CASSQVRVQGDTQYF.